These T cell receptor beta chains were read from a single sample in a study of metastatic and nonmetastatic thyroid tumors. TCRdb re-called the PCR reads through MiXCR. The repertoire consists of 25,000 to 35,000 clones, with 16% occurring once and the leading ten covering approximately 4.5%. Sequencing used blood. Every receptor here comes from a female donor with papillary thyroid cancer or a benign thyroid nodule (not recorded which). Some clones in this sample may be carry-over from other donors' samples. The CDR3 runs from the conserved cysteine through the conserved F or W. The D gene is left open where the match is weak. Rows may omit the clone size; those that give it use once, few, many or a size class.

CDR3aa	CDR3nt	j_gene	abundance	v_gene	d_gene
CASSLLAGFSGANVLTF	TGTGCCAGCAGCCTACTAGCGGGTTTTTCTGGGGCCAACGTCCTGACTTTC	TRBJ2-6	NA	TRBV7-8	TRBD2
CASRSAPPPDTQYF	TGTGCCAGCAGGTCAGCCCCGCCCCCAGATACGCAGTATTTT	TRBJ2-3	many	TRBV7-2	NA
CASRPERRRGSIYEQYF	TGTGCCAGCAGGCCCGAAAGGCGCAGAGGTTCGATTTACGAGCAGTACTTC	TRBJ2-7	medium-sized	TRBV6-2/TRBV6-3	NA
CASSTFNKGLSGANVLTF	TGTGCCAGTAGTACCTTCAATAAGGGTCTCTCTGGGGCCAACGTCCTGACTTTC	TRBJ2-6	few	TRBV19	NA
CAWGEDASLGYTF	TGTGCCTGGGGGGAGGACGCTTCTCTTGGCTACACCTTC	TRBJ1-2	NA	TRBV30	NA
CATSTGISYEQYF	TGTGCCACTAGCACAGGGATCTCCTACGAGCAGTACTTC	TRBJ2-7	many	TRBV15	NA
CASNESPVVNYGYTF	TGTGCCAGCAATGAGTCCCCGGTCGTTAACTATGGCTACACCTTC	TRBJ1-2	many	TRBV2	NA
CASSYFPGADGYTF	TGTGCCAGCAGTTACTTCCCGGGGGCGGATGGCTACACCTTC	TRBJ1-2	few	TRBV6-2/TRBV6-3	NA
CASFESVWADTF	TGTGCCAGCTTTGAGTCAGTGTGGGCTGACACCTTC	TRBJ1-2	medium-sized	TRBV2	NA
CASSFLDRGAGYTF	TGTGCCAGCAGCTTTTTGGACAGGGGTGCTGGCTACACCTTC	TRBJ1-2	NA	TRBV7-8	TRBD1
CASEGSAGGGTQYF	TGTGCCAGCGAAGGGTCCGCGGGGGGAGGGACCCAGTACTTC	TRBJ2-5	NA	TRBV28	TRBD2
CASSLLGETQYF	TGTGCCAGCAGCCTTTTGGGAGAGACCCAGTACTTC	TRBJ2-5	NA	TRBV5-5	NA
CSASDSGAITEAFF	TGCAGTGCTAGCGATTCAGGGGCAATCACTGAAGCTTTCTTT	TRBJ1-1	many	TRBV20-1	NA
CSVSGQLHGYTF	TGCAGCGTTTCGGGCCAACTCCATGGCTACACCTTC	TRBJ1-2	many	TRBV29-1	NA
CSAPGLRSCEQYF	TGCAGTGCCCCGGGACTTAGATCCTGCGAGCAGTACTTC	TRBJ2-7	NA	TRBV20-1	NA
CSTQGGRGQTYEQYF	TGCAGTACCCAGGGCGGGCGGGGACAGACCTACGAGCAGTACTTC	TRBJ2-7	many	TRBV20-1	NA
CASSESGRAQYEQYF	TGTGCCAGCAGTGAATCTGGGAGGGCGCAATACGAGCAGTACTTC	TRBJ2-7	many	TRBV25-1	TRBD2
CASQPEGGVEAFF	TGTGCCAGCCAGCCCGAGGGGGGGGTTGAAGCTTTCTTT	TRBJ1-1	few	TRBV6-1	NA
CASGGQTYEQYF	TGTGCCAGCGGGGGGCAGACCTACGAGCAGTACTTC	TRBJ2-7	NA	TRBV6-1	NA
CASRLAGLVETQYF	TGTGCCAGCAGGCTAGCAGGGCTTGTGGAGACCCAGTACTTC	TRBJ2-5	NA	TRBV5-4	NA
CASSVIPIGSGNTIYF	TGTGCCAGCAGTGTAATACCCATAGGCTCTGGAAACACCATATATTTT	TRBJ1-3	few	TRBV6-5	NA
CASSMPSGQGSDNDQFF	TGTGCCAGTAGTATGCCCTCCGGGCAGGGGTCTGACAATGATCAGTTCTTC	TRBJ2-1	NA	TRBV19	NA
CASHSRGSVSYEQYF	TGTGCCAGTCACTCCCGGGGGTCCGTATCCTACGAGCAGTACTTC	TRBJ2-7	many	TRBV19	NA
CASSLAPGPGHYGYTF	TGTGCCAGCAGCTTAGCCCCGGGGCCCGGGCACTATGGCTACACCTTC	TRBJ1-2	many	TRBV11-1	NA
CAWSNDILGGNQPQHF	TGTGCCTGGAGTAACGACATCCTCGGAGGGAATCAGCCCCAGCATTTT	TRBJ1-5	few	TRBV30	NA
CASSARYDRDFGNTIYF	TGTGCCAGCAGTGCGAGATACGACAGGGATTTTGGAAACACCATATATTTT	TRBJ1-3	many	TRBV12-3/TRBV12-4	TRBD1
CASSSVHSPLHF	TGTGCCAGCAGCTCCGTTCATTCACCCCTCCACTTT	TRBJ1-6	many	TRBV11-2	NA
CASSPLGGRGYEQYF	TGTGCCAGCAGCCCCCTTGGCGGGAGGGGCTACGAGCAGTACTTC	TRBJ2-7	few	TRBV28	TRBD2
CASSLQARTGGADTQYF	TGTGCCAGCAGCTTACAAGCCCGGACAGGGGGCGCAGATACGCAGTATTTT	TRBJ2-3	many	TRBV11-2	TRBD1
CASTLRTGGDGYTF	TGTGCCAGCACCCTCAGGACAGGAGGGGATGGCTACACCTTC	TRBJ1-2	few	TRBV6-1	TRBD1
CASSTDAGWPSGSYEQYF	TGTGCCAGTAGTACCGACGCGGGGTGGCCTAGCGGGTCCTACGAGCAGTACTTC	TRBJ2-7	many	TRBV19	TRBD2
CASSDILAGDEQYF	TGCGCCAGCAGTGATATACTAGCGGGGGACGAGCAGTACTTC	TRBJ2-7	few	TRBV10-1	TRBD2
CASSLVLGGIPLGYTF	TGCGCCAGCAGCTTGGTTCTCGGAGGGATACCCTTAGGCTACACCTTC	TRBJ1-2	few	TRBV5-1	NA
CAQPVASDGYGYTF	TGTGCTCAACCGGTTGCCAGTGACGGCTATGGCTACACCTTC	TRBJ1-2	many	TRBV5-8	NA
CAWVRDLRGYTF	TGTGCCTGGGTCCGGGACCTCCGGGGCTACACCTTC	TRBJ1-2	many	TRBV30	NA
CASSLANLPTDTQYF	TGTGCCAGCAGCTTAGCCAATCTTCCCACAGATACGCAGTATTTT	TRBJ2-3	many	TRBV11-1	NA
CASSPRGRNGELFF	TGTGCCAGCAGCCCTCGGGGGAGGAACGGGGAGCTGTTTTTT	TRBJ2-2	NA	TRBV11-3	NA
CASRGQASGNTIYF	TGTGCCAGCAGGGGACAGGCCTCTGGAAACACCATATATTTT	TRBJ1-3	many	TRBV2	TRBD1
CASSPGNSYEQYF	TGTGCCAGCAGCCCGGGAAACAGCTACGAGCAGTACTTC	TRBJ2-7	many	TRBV7-8	NA